This T cell receptor (beta chain) was captured in a study of cytomegalovirus exposure and HLA in healthy donors. Study-level results: Reportedly, diagnosis of cytomegalovirus status by the classifier showed high specificity and sensitivity. Cytomegalovirus association was listed for 150 to 200 TCR beta chains. Within the 90 to 150 validation repertoires, first-cohort TCR clusters tended to co-occur, according to a later analysis. Rare TCR sequences predominated, though certain public TCRs were found in many donors.

About this clone itself: No antigen is known for it.

V trimming: 3 bases; J trimming: 6 bases; junction bases outside the gene matches: 4. Germline CDR1 is SGHNT and CDR2 is YYREEE (reference sequence). The CDR3 covers 14 residues. Profiled with immunoSEQ multiplex PCR; TCRdb holds only in-frame clones, not every one. The table records roughly 280,000 clones, just over 85% of them present only once. This TCR was sampled from a woman younger than 35 in good health and CMV-seronegative. The chain joins TRBV5-4 to TRBJ2-1, with 9 bases lining up with TRBD1. The sequencing sample was made of PBMCs. CDR3 nucleotides: TGTGCCAGCAGCTCCGGACAGGGGCTCAATGAGCAGTTCTTC. This gives the protein CASSSGQGLNEQFF. Together with reference TRBV5-4 and TRBJ2-1, the CDR3 gives the full variable domain: ETGVTQSPTHLIKTRGQQVTLRCSSQSGHNTVSWYQQALGQGPQFIFQYYREEENGRGNFPPRFSGLQFPNYSSELNVNALELDDSALYLCASSSGQGLNEQFFGPGTRLTVL.